Included here is one TCR beta chain sequence, with context. Its matching antigen is unknown. The data are from a study of T cell responses to AZD1222 COVID-19 vaccine. Points from the study as a whole: Repertoire collection took place solely once the T cell response had peaked.

The CDR3 spans 17 residues. Losses at the gene ends were 6 bases for V and 0 bases for J; bases not matched to a gene: 9. The germline gives CDR1 SNHLY, CDR2 FYNNEI. Profiled with immunoSEQ multiplex PCR; TCRdb holds only in-frame clones, not every one. The sample holds about 150,000 clones, 91% seen once. The clonotype comes from an adult in good health. Sequenced here: peripheral blood, sampled on day 0 of AZD1222 vaccination. The rearrangement links TRBV2 to TRBJ1-5; TRBD1 matches at 9 bases. The CDR3 region is CASSHGQGPSSNQPQHF. The CDR3 DNA reads as TGTGCCAGCAGCCACGGACAGGGGCCCTCTAGCAATCAGCCCCAGCATTTT.